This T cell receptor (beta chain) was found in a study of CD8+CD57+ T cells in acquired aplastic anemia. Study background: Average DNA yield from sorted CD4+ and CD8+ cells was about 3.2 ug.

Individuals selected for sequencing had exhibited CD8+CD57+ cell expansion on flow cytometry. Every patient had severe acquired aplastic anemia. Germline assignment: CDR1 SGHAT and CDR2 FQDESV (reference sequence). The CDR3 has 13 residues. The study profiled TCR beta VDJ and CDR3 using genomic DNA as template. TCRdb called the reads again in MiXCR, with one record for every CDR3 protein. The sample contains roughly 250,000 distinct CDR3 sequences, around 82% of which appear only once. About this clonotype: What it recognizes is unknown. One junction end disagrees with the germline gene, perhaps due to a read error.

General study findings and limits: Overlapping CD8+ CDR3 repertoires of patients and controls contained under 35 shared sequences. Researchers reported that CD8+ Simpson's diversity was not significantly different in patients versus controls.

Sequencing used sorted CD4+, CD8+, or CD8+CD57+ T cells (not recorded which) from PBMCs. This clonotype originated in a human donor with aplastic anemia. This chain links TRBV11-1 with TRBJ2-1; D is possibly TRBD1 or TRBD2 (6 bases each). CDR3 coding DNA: TGTGCCAGCGGGGACGGGGGCACAGGAAGTCTGTCCTTC. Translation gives CASGDGGTGSLSF.